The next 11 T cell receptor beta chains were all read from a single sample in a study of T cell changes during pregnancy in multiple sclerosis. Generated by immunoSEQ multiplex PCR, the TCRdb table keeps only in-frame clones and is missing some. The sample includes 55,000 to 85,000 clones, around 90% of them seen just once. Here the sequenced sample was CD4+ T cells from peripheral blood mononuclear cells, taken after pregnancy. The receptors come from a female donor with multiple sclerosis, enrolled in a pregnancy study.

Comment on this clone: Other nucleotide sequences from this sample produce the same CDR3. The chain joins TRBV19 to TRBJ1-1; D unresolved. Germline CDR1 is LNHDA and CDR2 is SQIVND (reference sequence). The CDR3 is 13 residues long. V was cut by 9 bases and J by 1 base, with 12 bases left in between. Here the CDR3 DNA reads TGTGCCAGCTCCTCGACGGGGAACACTGAAGCTTTCTTT. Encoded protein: CASSSTGNTEAFF.

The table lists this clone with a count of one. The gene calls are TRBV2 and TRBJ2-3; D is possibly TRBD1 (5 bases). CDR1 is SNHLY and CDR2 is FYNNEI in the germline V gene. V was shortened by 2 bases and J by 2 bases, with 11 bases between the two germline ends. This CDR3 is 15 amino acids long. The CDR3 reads CASSEIRTLTDTQYF. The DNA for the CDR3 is TGTGCCAGCAGTGAAATCCGGACACTCACAGATACGCAGTATTTT.

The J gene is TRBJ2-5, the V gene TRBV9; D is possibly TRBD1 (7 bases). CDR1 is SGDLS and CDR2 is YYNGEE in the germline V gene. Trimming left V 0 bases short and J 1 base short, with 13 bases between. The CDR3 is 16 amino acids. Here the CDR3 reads CASSVGGRGVQETQYF. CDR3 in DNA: TGTGCCAGCAGCGTAGGTGGCAGGGGGGTCCAAGAGACCCAGTACTTC.

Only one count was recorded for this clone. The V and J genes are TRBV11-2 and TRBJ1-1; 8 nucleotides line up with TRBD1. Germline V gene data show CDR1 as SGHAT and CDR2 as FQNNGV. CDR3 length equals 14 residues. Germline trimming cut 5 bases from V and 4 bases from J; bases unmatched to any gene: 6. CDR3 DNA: TGTGCCAGCAGCCCCTACAGGGGGGCCACTGAAGCTTTCTTT. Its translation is CASSPYRGATEAFF.

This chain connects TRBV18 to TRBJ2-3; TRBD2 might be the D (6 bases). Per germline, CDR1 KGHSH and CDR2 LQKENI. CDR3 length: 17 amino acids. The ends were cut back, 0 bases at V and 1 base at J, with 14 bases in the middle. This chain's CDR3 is CASSPPARGSGTDTQYF. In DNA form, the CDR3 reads TGTGCCAGCTCACCACCGGCCCGGGGGTCAGGCACAGATACGCAGTATTTT.

The CDR3 DNA is TGCGCCAGCAGCTTGGTTCAGGGGGTAAATGAGCAGTTCTTC. Residues: CASSLVQGVNEQFF. V gene TRBV5-1 combines with J gene TRBJ2-1; 7 bases are shared with TRBD1. The V gene's germline CDR1 is SGHRS and CDR2 YFSETQ. Losses at the gene ends were 0 bases for V and 7 bases for J; bases not matched to a gene: 4. The CDR3 is 14 residues long.

In nucleotides, the CDR3 is TGTGCCTGGCTCAAAGACAGGACTGGGGCCAACGTCCTGACTTTC. This translates into CAWLKDRTGANVLTF. This chain uses TRBV30 with TRBJ2-6; tentative D call: TRBD1 (6 bases). The V end was cut by 5 bases, the J end by 2 bases, with 13 bases between. This CDR3 is 15 amino acids long. Per germline, CDR1 GTSNPN and CDR2 SVGIG (reference sequence).

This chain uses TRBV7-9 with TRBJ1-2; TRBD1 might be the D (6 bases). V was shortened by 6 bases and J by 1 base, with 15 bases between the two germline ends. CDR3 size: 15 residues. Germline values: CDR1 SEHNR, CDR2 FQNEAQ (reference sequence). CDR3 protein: CASSLTGLINYGYTF. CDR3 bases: TGTGCCAGCAGTTTAACAGGGCTTATTAACTATGGCTACACCTTC.

CDR3 protein: CASSLARQGYGYTF. For the CDR3, the DNA is TGTGCCAGCAGCTTAGCGCGACAGGGTTATGGCTACACCTTC. V usage is TRBV7-2 and J usage is TRBJ1-2, with 7 nucleotides matching TRBD1. Per the germline V gene, CDR1 is SGHTA and CDR2 is FQGNSA. The CDR3 loop spans 14 amino acids. V lost 0 bases and J lost 5; bases outside the gene matches: 3. Using reference TRBV7-2 and TRBJ1-2 for the parts outside the CDR3, the full variable domain is GAGVSQSPSNKVTEKGKDVELRCDPISGHTALYWYRQSLGQGLEFLIYFQGNSAPDKSGLPSDRFSAERTGGSVSTLTIQRTQQEDSAVYLCASSLARQGYGYTFGSGTRLTVV.

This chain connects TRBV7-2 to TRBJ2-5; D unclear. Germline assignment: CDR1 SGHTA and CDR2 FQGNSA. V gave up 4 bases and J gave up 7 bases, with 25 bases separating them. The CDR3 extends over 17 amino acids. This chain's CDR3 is CASSSSPLPGSPRTQYF. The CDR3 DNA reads TGTGCCAGCAGCTCCTCTCCCTTGCCCGGGTCACCGCGGACCCAGTACTTC.

The CDR3 is CASSLWAGAYNEQFF. The CDR3 bases are TGTGCCAGCAGCTTATGGGCGGGGGCATACAATGAGCAGTTCTTC. V gene TRBV7-2 combines with J gene TRBJ2-1, with D perhaps TRBD2 (7 bases). Looked up from germline, CDR1 is SGHTA and CDR2 is FQGNSA. V dropped 2 bases and J dropped 4 bases, with 12 bases sitting between them. The CDR3 extends over 15 amino acids.